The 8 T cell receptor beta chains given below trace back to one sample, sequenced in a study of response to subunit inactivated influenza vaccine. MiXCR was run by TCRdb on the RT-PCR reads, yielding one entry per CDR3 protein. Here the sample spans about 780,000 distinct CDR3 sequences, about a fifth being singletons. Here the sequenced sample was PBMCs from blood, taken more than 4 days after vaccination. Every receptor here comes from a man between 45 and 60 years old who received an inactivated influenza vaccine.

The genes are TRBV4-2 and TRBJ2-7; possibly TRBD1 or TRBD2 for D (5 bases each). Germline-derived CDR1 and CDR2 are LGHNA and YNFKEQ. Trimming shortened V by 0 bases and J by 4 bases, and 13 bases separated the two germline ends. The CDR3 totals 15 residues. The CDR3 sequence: CASSQEGEGQYEQYF. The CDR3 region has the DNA TGTGCCAGCAGCCAAGAGGGAGAGGGGCAGTACGAGCAGTACTTC.

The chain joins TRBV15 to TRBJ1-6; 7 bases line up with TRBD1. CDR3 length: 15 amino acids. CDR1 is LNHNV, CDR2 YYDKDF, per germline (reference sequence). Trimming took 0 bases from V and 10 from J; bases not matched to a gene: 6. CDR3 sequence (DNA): TGTGCCACCAGCAGAGATTGGACAGGCGTCTCACCCCTCCACTTT. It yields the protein CATSRDWTGVSPLHF.

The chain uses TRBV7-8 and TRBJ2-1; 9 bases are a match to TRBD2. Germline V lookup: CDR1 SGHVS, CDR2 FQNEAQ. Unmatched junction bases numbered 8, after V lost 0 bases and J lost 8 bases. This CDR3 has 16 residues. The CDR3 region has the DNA TGTGCCAGCAGCTTAGCCTCGCGGGGGGGCCTGGATGAGCAGTTCTTC. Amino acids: CASSLASRGGLDEQFF.

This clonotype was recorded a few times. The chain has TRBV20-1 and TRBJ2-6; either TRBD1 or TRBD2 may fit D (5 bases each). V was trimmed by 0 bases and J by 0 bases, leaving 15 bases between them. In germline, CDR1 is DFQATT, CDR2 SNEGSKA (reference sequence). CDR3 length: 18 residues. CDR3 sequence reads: CSARDLRGVSSGANVLTF. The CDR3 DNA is TGCAGTGCTAGAGATCTGAGGGGTGTAAGCTCTGGGGCCAACGTCCTGACTTTC.

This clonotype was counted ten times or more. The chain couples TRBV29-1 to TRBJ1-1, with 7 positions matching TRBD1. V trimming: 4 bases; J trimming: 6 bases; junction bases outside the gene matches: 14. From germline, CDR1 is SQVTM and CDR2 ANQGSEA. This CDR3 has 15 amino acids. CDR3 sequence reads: CSVGGLQGGGPEAFF. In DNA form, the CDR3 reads TGCAGCGTTGGGGGTCTACAGGGAGGGGGCCCTGAAGCTTTCTTT.

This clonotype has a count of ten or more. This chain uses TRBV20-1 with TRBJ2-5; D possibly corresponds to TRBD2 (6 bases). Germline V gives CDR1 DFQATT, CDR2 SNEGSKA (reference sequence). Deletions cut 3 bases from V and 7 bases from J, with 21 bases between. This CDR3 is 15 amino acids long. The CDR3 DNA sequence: TGCAGTGCTAGTACCGTAGCGGCAAGCACCGGGACCCAGTACTTC. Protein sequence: CSASTVAASTGTQYF.

CDR3 loop: CSARVDRGFYEQYF. DNA of the CDR3: TGCAGTGCTAGAGTGGACAGGGGTTTCTACGAGCAGTACTTC. V usage is TRBV20-1 and J usage is TRBJ2-7, with 9 positions matching TRBD1. V shed 1 base, J shed 3 bases, and the junction held 4 bases outside the gene matches. CDR1 is DFQATT, CDR2 SNEGSKA, per germline (reference sequence). The CDR3 is made up of 14 amino acids.

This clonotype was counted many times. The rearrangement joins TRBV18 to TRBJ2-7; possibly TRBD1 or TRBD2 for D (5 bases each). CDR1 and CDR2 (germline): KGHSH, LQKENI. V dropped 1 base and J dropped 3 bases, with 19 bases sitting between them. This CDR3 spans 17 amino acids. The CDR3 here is CASSPLPYALGVYEQYF. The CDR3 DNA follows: TGTGCCAGCTCACCACTTCCATACGCCTTGGGGGTCTACGAGCAGTACTTC.